This note documents a single T cell receptor (beta chain) sequence. These data come from a study of CD8 T cells in ankylosing spondylitis. The CDR3 is 15 residues long. The V end was cut by 5 bases, the J end by 3 bases, with 16 bases between. Germline V gene data show CDR1 as SEHNR and CDR2 as FQNEAQ (reference sequence). TCRdb analysed the 5' RACE reads with MiXCR anew, one entry per CDR3 protein. The data show roughly 86,000 distinct CDR3 sequences, with about 9% seen just once and roughly 4.6% held by the top ten. The gene calls are TRBV7-9 and TRBJ2-5, with D possibly TRBD1 on 5 matching bases. This receptor was identified in a male donor with ankylosing spondylitis or in good health (not recorded which). Sequencing used blood, either unsorted or a sorted T cell fraction (not recorded which). The CDR3 DNA reads as TGTGCCAGCAGCCCCTCGCCAGGGAATGAAGAGACCCAGTACTTC. Its protein is CASSPSPGNEETQYF.